The present TCR beta chain was sequenced within a study of tumor-infiltrating lymphocytes in primary liver carcinoma. Germline V gene lookup returns CDR1 SGHNT and CDR2 YENEEA. The CDR3 is made up of 12 amino acids. In the case of this clonotype: One end of the junction varies from germline; a read error may be responsible.

Starting from approximately 470 ng of total RNA, TCR beta cDNA was produced with a primer in the constant region. Slightly modified ARM-PCR with three nested multiplex PCR rounds yielded TCR beta libraries. Researchers ran the first two PCR rounds for roughly 11 cycles each with TRBV1-TRBV30 forward primers and a C-beta reverse primer. Using its own MiXCR run on the multiplex PCR reads, TCRdb lists one record per CDR3 protein. The profile shows around 120,000 distinct CDR3 sequences, roughly 75% of them singletons. Investigators took RNA and DNA out together from 20-30 mg of unsorted bulk tissue. This TCR came from a woman aged 55-70 years with primary liver carcinoma and hepatitis B virus infection. Sequenced material: tumor-adjacent normal liver tissue. The J gene is TRBJ2-7, the V gene TRBV11-3, with D hard to call. CDR3 bases: TGTTCCAGCAGCTCCACCTCCTACGGGCACTACTTC. It yields the protein CSSSSTSYGHYF.